Below are 18 T cell receptor beta chains sequenced from a single sample in a study of vaccination and CD4 T cells after COVID-19. Cultured CD4+ T cells had their DNA profiled by the Oncomine TCR Beta short-read assay. One entry per CDR3 protein, called by TCRdb with MiXCR from the PCR reads. The data contain about 15,000 distinct CDR3 sequences, about 53% of them singletons. Antigen specificity for these receptors is unknown. Treatment meaning: roughly nine-day PBMC culture with coronavirus spike peptide pools or control peptides (ViraFEST assay). The input for sequencing was CD4+ T cells from blood, cultured in vitro, taken before SARS-CoV-2 vaccination. The origin of the receptors is a human donor who had recovered from COVID-19.

V and J are TRBV6-1 and TRBJ2-1; D unclear. Per germline, CDR1 MNHNS and CDR2 SASEGT. This CDR3 is 12 amino acids long. Trimming took 6 bases from V and 12 from J, leaving 15 bases between them. DNA of the CDR3: TGTGCCAGCAGCCGAGACACCGTTGGGCAGTTCTTC. It specifies CASSRDTVGQFF.

The rearrangement links TRBV20-1 to TRBJ2-1; possible D gene TRBD2, 7 bases. Deletions cut 7 bases from V and 7 bases from J, with 20 bases between. This CDR3 is built from 14 residues. Germline CDR1 is DFQATT and CDR2 is SNEGSKA (reference sequence). CDR3 loop: CSGSSGRGGNEQFF. CDR3 nucleotide sequence: TGCAGTGGTAGCTCGGGCAGGGGAGGGAATGAGCAGTTCTTC.

The V call is TRBV2, the J call TRBJ1-2; no clear D gene. The germline V gene has CDR1 SNHLY and CDR2 FYNNEI. The CDR3 has 13 amino acids. Trimming pared 8 bases from V and 3 bases from J, leaving 13 bases between. The CDR3 DNA is TGTGCCAGCTGTCCTTCCCGAGACTATGGCTACACCTTC. Encoded protein: CASCPSRDYGYTF. Full variable domain (outside the CDR3, taken from reference TRBV2 and TRBJ1-2): EPEVTQTPSHQVTQMGQEVILRCVPISNHLYFYWYRQILGQKVEFLVSFYNNEISEKSEIFDDQFSVERPDGSNFTLKIRSTKLEDSAMYFCASCPSRDYGYTFGSGTRLTVV.

The rearrangement uses TRBV12-3 or TRBV12-4 and TRBJ2-5; D gene unclear. This CDR3 spans 13 amino acids. V gave up 5 bases and J gave up 5 bases, with 12 bases separating them. CDR3 amino acids: CASSPSTYETQYF. DNA of the CDR3: TGTGCCAGCAGTCCATCCACATATGAGACCCAGTACTTC.

The V call is TRBV19, the J call TRBJ1-1, with a tentative D call TRBD1 (6 bases). Between the trimmed V and J ends, which lost 6 bases and 1 base, there was a span of 12 bases. The CDR3 is 14 amino acids. Germline assignment: CDR1 LNHDA and CDR2 SQIVND (reference sequence). CDR3 sequence reads: CASRGATTNTEAFF. The CDR3 DNA is TGTGCCAGTAGGGGGGCCACGACGAACACTGAAGCTTTCTTT.

There are a few counts of this clonotype. The chain employs TRBV20-1 and TRBJ1-2; D is undetermined. The CDR3 length is 12 residues. Germline V gene data show CDR1 as DFQATT and CDR2 as SNEGSKA (reference sequence). V was cut by 6 bases and J by 0 bases, with 8 bases left in between. The CDR3 DNA reads TGCAGTGCCCACAGTTCTAACTATGGCTACACCTTC. Translating it yields CSAHSSNYGYTF.

This chain uses TRBV6-4 with TRBJ2-2, with D maybe TRBD2 (6 bases). Trimming took 5 bases from V and 1 from J, leaving 17 bases between them. From germline, CDR1 is MRHNA and CDR2 SNTAGT. The CDR3 covers 17 residues. The DNA for the CDR3 is TGTGCCAGCAGTAACGTCTTTAGCGGCAAGAACACCGGGGAGCTGTTTTTT. It encodes CASSNVFSGKNTGELFF.

The chain joins TRBV7-9 to TRBJ1-1, with 9 bases fitting TRBD1. Germline CDR1 reads SEHNR; CDR2 reads FQNEAQ (reference sequence). V gave up 5 bases and J gave up 7 bases; unmatched junction bases: 8. This CDR3 is built from 14 residues. The CDR3 sequence: CASSTGQGTVEAFF. The CDR3 DNA reads as TGTGCCAGCAGCACGGGACAGGGAACGGTTGAAGCTTTCTTT.

V gene TRBV7-2 combines with J gene TRBJ2-3; tentative D call: TRBD2 (5 bases). Trimming left V 5 bases short and J 2 bases short, with 8 bases between. Germline V gives CDR1 SGHTA, CDR2 FQGNSA. This CDR3 comprises 13 residues. CDR3 amino acids: CASSGRVTDTQYF. The CDR3 coding sequence is TGTGCCAGCAGCGGGAGAGTCACAGATACGCAGTATTTT.

The rearrangement links TRBV20-1 to TRBJ2-2; D is unclear. The CDR3 totals 15 residues. V lost 5 bases and J 2 bases, leaving 15 bases between the germline ends. CDR1 and CDR2 (germline): DFQATT, SNEGSKA (reference sequence). In nucleotides, the CDR3 is TGCAGTGCTTCCCCCTTGGCGACAAACACCGGGGAGCTGTTTTTT. Amino acids: CSASPLATNTGELFF.

J is TRBJ1-2 and V is TRBV4-2; a weak D match, TRBD1 (6 bases). Germline CDR1 LGHNA, CDR2 YNFKEQ. There are 17 residues in the CDR3. V gave up 4 bases and J gave up 2 bases, with 20 bases separating them. This CDR3 reads CASSRIAMGAQNYGYTF. The CDR3, as DNA: TGTGCCAGCAGCCGCATCGCCATGGGGGCCCAAAACTATGGCTACACCTTC.

This rearrangement joins TRBV12-3 or TRBV12-4 to TRBJ1-1; the match to TRBD1 covers 12 bases. V lost 5 bases, J lost 6 bases, and 10 bases stayed unmatched. This CDR3 comprises 16 residues. CDR3 DNA: TGTGCCAGCAGTCCGGGCCTGGGACAGGGGGCAGCTGAAGCTTTCTTT. This gives the protein CASSPGLGQGAAEAFF.

This chain links TRBV5-6 with TRBJ1-1, with D perhaps TRBD1 (5 bases). This CDR3 spans 13 amino acids. V was cut by 0 bases and J by 11 bases, with 14 bases left in between. Per the germline V gene, CDR1 is SGHDT and CDR2 is YYEEEE. Written as DNA, the CDR3 is TGTGCCAGCAGCTTGGCCGGACCGGGGGGGGCTTTCTTT. This codes for CASSLAGPGGAFF.

The chain uses TRBV11-3 and TRBJ1-2; TRBD1 agrees at 7 bases. The ends lost 5 bases at V and 3 bases at J; junction bases unmatched: 12. Germline assignment: CDR1 SGHNT and CDR2 YENEEA. The CDR3 consists of 16 residues. CDR3 in DNA: TGTGCCAGCAGCCTTAGCGTGACAGGGTTGCACTATGGCTACACCTTC. Its protein is CASSLSVTGLHYGYTF.

This clonotype was observed a few times. The chain uses TRBV6-1 and TRBJ1-1; TRBD1 matches at 10 bases. The CDR3 has 15 amino acids. The germline V gene has CDR1 MNHNS and CDR2 SASEGT. After removal of 7 bases from V and 5 bases from J, the junction contained 10 bases not matched to a gene. DNA of the CDR3: TGTGCCAGCAAAGTCCCGGGACAGGGGTCGACTGAAGCTTTCTTT. It translates to CASKVPGQGSTEAFF.

The chain employs TRBV7-9 and TRBJ1-4; perhaps TRBD1 as D (6 bases). From germline, CDR1 is SEHNR and CDR2 FQNEAQ (reference sequence). This CDR3 has 15 residues. Trimming cost V 5 bases and J 5 bases, with 15 bases left between them. In DNA form, the CDR3 reads TGTGCCAGCAGCCCTTCTGGGGGGGCGAATGAAAAACTGTTTTTT. Encoded protein: CASSPSGGANEKLFF.

The V gene is TRBV5-5, the J gene TRBJ1-5; D gene uncertain. Per germline, CDR1 SGHKS and CDR2 YYEKEE (reference sequence). CDR3 length: 14 amino acids. V lost 4 bases, J lost 4 bases, and 12 bases lay in between. The DNA of the CDR3 is TGTGCCAGCAGCAGTCAACCATCAAATCAGCCCCAGCATTTT. As protein: CASSSQPSNQPQHF.

The rearrangement links TRBV28 to TRBJ2-5, with a possible D match to TRBD2 (6 bases). The CDR3 is 16 residues long. Germline CDR1 is MDHEN and CDR2 is SYDVKM. With 3 bases removed from V and 5 bases from J, the gap between germline ends came to 19 bases. The CDR3 DNA reads TGTGCCAGCAGTTTCTGGGGGAGGAGTGGGCGGGAGACCCAGTACTTC. Its translation is CASSFWGRSGRETQYF.